This TCR beta chain was documented in a study of CD8+CD57+ T cells in acquired aplastic anemia. Germline CDR1 MNHEY, CDR2 SVGAGI. The CDR3 runs 16 residues. With 3 bases removed from V and 6 bases from J, the gap between germline ends came to 19 bases. CDR3 and TCR beta VDJ profiling relied on genomic DNA as the template. Via MiXCR, TCRdb re-called the reads, giving one row per CDR3 protein. The sample shows about 160,000 distinct CDR3 sequences, about 50% of them seen only once. This clonotype was counted a few times. Those patients picked for sequencing had displayed CD8+CD57+ cell expansion on flow cytometry.

V is TRBV6-5 and J is TRBJ2-3; D possibly matches TRBD1 or TRBD2 (5 bases each). Sequenced sample: sorted CD4+, CD8+, or CD8+CD57+ T cells (not recorded which) from PBMCs. The sequence came from a human donor with aplastic anemia. As DNA, the CDR3 is TGTGCCAGCAGTTATCTTACCGGGACGCACTACGATACGCAGTATTTT. Its protein product is CASSYLTGTHYDTQYF.